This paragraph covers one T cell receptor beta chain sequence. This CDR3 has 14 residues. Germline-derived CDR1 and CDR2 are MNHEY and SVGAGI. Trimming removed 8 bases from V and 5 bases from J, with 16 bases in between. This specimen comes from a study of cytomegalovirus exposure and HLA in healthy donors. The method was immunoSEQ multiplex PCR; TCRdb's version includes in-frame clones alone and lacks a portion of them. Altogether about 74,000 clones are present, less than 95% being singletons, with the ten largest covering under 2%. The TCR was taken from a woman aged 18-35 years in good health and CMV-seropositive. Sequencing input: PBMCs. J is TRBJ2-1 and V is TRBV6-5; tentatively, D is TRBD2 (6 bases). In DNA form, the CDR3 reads TGTGCCAGCCTCTCCCCGGGACTCCACAATGAGCAGTTCTTC. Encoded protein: CASLSPGLHNEQFF.